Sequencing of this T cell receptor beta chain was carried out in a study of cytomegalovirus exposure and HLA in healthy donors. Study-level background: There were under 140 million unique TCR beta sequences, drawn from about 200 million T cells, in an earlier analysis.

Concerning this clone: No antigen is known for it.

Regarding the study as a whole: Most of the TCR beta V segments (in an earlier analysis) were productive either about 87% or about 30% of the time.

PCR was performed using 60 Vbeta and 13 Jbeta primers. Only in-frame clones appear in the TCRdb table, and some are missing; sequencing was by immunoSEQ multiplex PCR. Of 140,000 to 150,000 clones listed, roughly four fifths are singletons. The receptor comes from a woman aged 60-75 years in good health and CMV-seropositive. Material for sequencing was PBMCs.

This chain's CDR3 is CASSQDGGNEQYF. The DNA for the CDR3 is TGCGCCAGCAGCCAAGATGGAGGGAACGAGCAGTACTTC. V gene TRBV4-1 combines with J gene TRBJ2-7, with D perhaps matching TRBD2 (6 bases). V dropped 0 bases and J dropped 5 bases, with 8 bases sitting between them. Germline V lookup: CDR1 MGHRA, CDR2 YSYEKL. This CDR3 has 13 amino acids.